This is a list of T cell receptor beta chains from one sample in a study of blood T cell dynamics during melanoma immunotherapy. Repertoires were generated with immunoSEQ multiplex PCR, while TCRdb's copy carries only in-frame clones and drops some. Here the sample spans more than 6,500 clones, 80% to 85% being singletons. The sequencing used blood, collected from a patient treated with checkpoint blockade. These receptors all stem from a human donor with melanoma. Both conserved end residues are trimmed from each CDR3. D genes are given only for firm matches.

d_gene | v_gene | CDR3aa
- | TRBV2 | ASSDSGGGNEQY
- | TRBV5-6 | ASSLYAGMNTEAF
- | TRBV30 | AWSVAGAQPQH
- | TRBV6-5 | ASSYGRGGTEAF
TRBD1 | TRBV11-2 | ASSSGGEQY
- | TRBV27 | ASSFGGASEQY
- | TRBV6-6 | ASSDSLGQY
- | TRBV7-8 | ASSSFGPNSPLH
- | TRBV10-3 | ATQVPNQPQH
TRBD2 | TRBV13 | ASSSGLAGAEQY
- | TRBV7-6 | ASSLTSAQYEQY
TRBD1 | TRBV7-9 | ASSSRGTAPRGLREQY
TRBD2 | TRBV5-1 | ASSLGYVAGTPIEQF
TRBD1 | TRBV28 | ASSTGTGSSYEQY
- | TRBV7-8 | ASSQRTYEQY
- | TRBV2 | ASIPTAGANTEAF
- | TRBV7-9 | ASSPPSGVFPSGNTIY
TRBD2 | TRBV5-4 | ASSPWSGRQYEQY
- | TRBV27 | ASSTGGPAYEQY
TRBD1 | TRBV19 | ATSRAGGYEQY